A single count supports the clone carrying this TCR beta chain. Sample treatment: about 20 received Ad26.COV2.S at low or high dose, single or two shots; several received placebo; per-sample allocation not given. Collection of the samples took place on day 63 after the first injection of vaccine or placebo. This sample is part of a study of Ad26.COV2.S vaccination and SARS-CoV-2 variants. Data came from immunoSEQ multiplex PCR; TCRdb stores just in-frame clones and leaves some out. The data contain approximately 410,000 clones, 92% of them singletons. The CDR3 runs to 15 residues. The ends lost 1 base at V and 4 bases at J; junction bases unmatched: 3. The germline gives CDR1 MGHRA, CDR2 YSYEKL.

The rearrangement joins TRBV4-1 to TRBJ1-1; TRBD1 aligns across 10 bases. Sequenced here: peripheral blood, sampled in a trial of Ad26.COV2.S vaccine versus placebo. The TCR was taken from a person aged 18 to 65 who received the Ad26.COV2.S COVID-19 vaccine or a placebo. DNA for the CDR3: TGCGCCAGCAGCCAAGGGGACAGGGGAGGCACTGAAGCTTTCTTT. It codes for CASSQGDRGGTEAFF.